Below, 20 T cell receptor beta chains from the same sample are listed, as sequenced in a study of somatic mutations in cytotoxic T cells in rheumatoid arthritis. Here immunoSEQ multiplex PCR was the method, and the copy in TCRdb shows in-frame clones only, minus some. The repertoire includes about 14,000 clones, about 90% of them detected once, and roughly 17% sits in the top ten. The sample consisted of CD4+ T cells sorted from blood. The receptors were sampled from a man in his 70s with rheumatoid arthritis.

V gene TRBV5-4 combines with J gene TRBJ2-7; TRBD1 matches 8 bases. With 1 base clipped from V and 4 bases from J, the junction kept 4 bases outside the gene matches. This CDR3 has 14 residues. Germline V gives CDR1 SGHNT, CDR2 YYREEE (reference sequence). CDR3 sequence: CASSLNQGAYEQYF. CDR3 DNA sequence: TGTGCCAGCAGCTTGAACCAGGGGGCTTACGAGCAGTACTTC. The variable domain in full, completed from reference TRBV5-4 and TRBJ2-7, reads ETGVTQSPTHLIKTRGQQVTLRCSSQSGHNTVSWYQQALGQGPQFIFQYYREEENGRGNFPPRFSGLQFPNYSSELNVNALELDDSALYLCASSLNQGAYEQYFGPGTRLTVT.

In this sample, this clone turned up once. The gene calls are TRBV5-1 and TRBJ2-4; 8 nucleotides align to TRBD1. The V segment lost 3 bases and the J segment 8 bases; nucleotides outside the gene matches: 13. CDR1 is SGHRS, CDR2 YFSETQ, per germline. The CDR3 is 16 amino acids. For the CDR3, the DNA is TGCGCCAGCAGCTGGGGACAGGCCTCTGGGGGAGACATTCAGTACTTC. Protein: CASSWGQASGGDIQYF.

This clone came up once. V is TRBV12-5 and J is TRBJ1-5, with a tentative D call TRBD1 (6 bases). Germline V gene sequence: CDR1 LGHNT, CDR2 FRNRAP. The CDR3 extends over 17 amino acids. V lost 2 bases to trimming and J lost 3 bases, with 17 bases between them. CDR3 sequence: CASGLRSMAGDNQPQHF. CDR3 DNA: TGTGCTAGTGGTTTGCGTTCGATGGCAGGGGACAATCAGCCCCAGCATTTT.

The rearrangement joins TRBV11-2 to TRBJ2-3; 8 bases map to TRBD2. Germline V gene lookup returns CDR1 SGHAT and CDR2 FQNNGV. The CDR3 length is 17 residues. J lost 2 bases, V lost 7 bases, and 14 bases had no gene match. The CDR3 region has the DNA TGTGCCAGCACCTTTCTGGGTAGCGGGACTGTCACAGATACGCAGTATTTT. As protein: CASTFLGSGTVTDTQYF.

This rearrangement joins TRBV19 to TRBJ2-5, with D perhaps TRBD1 (5 bases). The germline V and J ends were trimmed by 3 bases and 5 bases, with 10 bases remaining between them. This CDR3 spans 13 amino acids. Germline CDR1 reads LNHDA; CDR2 reads SQIVND (reference sequence). The CDR3 bases are TGTGCCAGTAGTATCAGGGATGAGGAGACCCAGTACTTC. Its translation: CASSIRDEETQYF.

The chain has TRBV6-1 and TRBJ2-6, with D possibly matching TRBD1 (5 bases). Trimming took 3 bases from V and 1 from J, leaving 7 bases between them. Germline V gene lookup returns CDR1 MNHNS and CDR2 SASEGT. The CDR3 is made up of 15 amino acids. The CDR3 sequence: CASSDGASGANVLTF. In DNA form, the CDR3 reads TGTGCCAGCAGTGATGGGGCGTCTGGGGCCAACGTCCTGACTTTC.

This clone was counted once. The chain is built from TRBV10-1 and TRBJ1-4; 8 bases are shared with TRBD1. Germline-derived CDR1 and CDR2 are WNHNN and SYGVQD (reference sequence). V lost 4 bases, J lost 10 bases, and 17 bases stayed unmatched. This CDR3 is 17 amino acids long. The CDR3 protein is CASSGEWTGLYGGKLFF. The CDR3 DNA is TGCGCCAGCAGTGGGGAGTGGACAGGGCTTTACGGGGGAAAACTGTTTTTT.

CDR3: CASSVRGENTEAFF. The CDR3, as DNA: TGTGCCAGCAGCGTCCGGGGGGAGAACACTGAAGCTTTCTTT. The rearrangement links TRBV9 to TRBJ1-1; perhaps TRBD1 as D (5 bases). The V gene lost 2 bases and the J gene lost 1 base, with 9 bases spanning the gap. The CDR3 has 14 residues. Germline CDR1 reads SGDLS; CDR2 reads YYNGEE.

The chain is built from TRBV6-5 and TRBJ1-2; D is unresolved. The CDR3 covers 16 residues. CDR1 and CDR2 (germline): MNHEY, SVGAGI. V was shortened by 0 bases and J by 0 bases, with 11 bases between the two germline ends. The CDR3 spells CASSYSWQASNYGYTF. For the CDR3, the DNA is TGTGCCAGCAGTTACTCGTGGCAGGCCTCTAACTATGGCTACACCTTC.

CDR3: CASNPTGGSNIQYF. For the CDR3, the DNA is TGTGCCAGCAACCCGACAGGGGGTTCAAACATTCAGTACTTC. J is TRBJ2-4 and V is TRBV2, with 9 positions matching TRBD1. J lost 6 bases, V lost 7 bases, and 7 bases had no gene match. CDR1 is SNHLY, CDR2 FYNNEI, per germline. The CDR3 length is 14 residues.

V gene TRBV18 combines with J gene TRBJ1-6; 9 bases map to TRBD1. The germline CDR1 and CDR2 sequences are KGHSH and LQKENI. The ends lost 3 bases at V and 7 bases at J; junction bases unmatched: 4. The CDR3 covers 15 residues. The CDR3, as DNA: TGTGCCAGCTCACCTCGGACAGGGGAGAATTCACCCCTCCACTTT. It specifies CASSPRTGENSPLHF.

The V call is TRBV7-3, the J call TRBJ2-6, with D possibly TRBD1 on 5 matching bases. Trimming removed 4 bases at V and 0 bases at J, with 19 bases between. Germline V gives CDR1 SGHTA, CDR2 FQGTGA. The CDR3 covers 19 residues. CDR3 loop: CASSSILGVVSSGANVLTF. CDR3 nucleotide sequence: TGTGCCAGCAGCTCAATTCTAGGGGTGGTTAGCTCTGGGGCCAACGTCCTGACTTTC.

This sequence joins TRBV5-1 and TRBJ1-5; TRBD1 matches at 10 bases. Germline-derived CDR1 and CDR2 are SGHRS and YFSETQ. CDR3 length: 16 amino acids. With 4 bases clipped from V and 4 bases from J, the junction kept 8 bases outside the gene matches. The CDR3 sequence is CASSLEGDRGNQPQHF. The CDR3 nucleotides read TGCGCCAGCAGCCTGGAGGGGGACAGGGGAAATCAGCCCCAGCATTTT.

The genes are TRBV5-1 and TRBJ1-2, with TRBD1 matching over 11 bases. This CDR3 comprises 16 residues. After removal of 4 bases from V and 4 bases from J, the junction contained 9 bases not matched to a gene. Germline lookup yields CDR1 SGHRS and CDR2 YFSETQ. The CDR3 is CASSREGQGDFYGYTF. CDR3 bases: TGCGCCAGCAGCAGGGAGGGACAGGGGGACTTCTATGGCTACACCTTC.

This clone was counted once. This chain links TRBV28 with TRBJ2-1; 7 bases are a match to TRBD2. The germline V gene encodes CDR1 MDHEN and CDR2 SYDVKM. The CDR3 has 15 amino acids. The ends lost 8 bases at V and 0 bases at J; junction bases unmatched: 7. In DNA, the CDR3 is TGTGCCAGCCCCCCCCGGGGGGACTCCTACAATGAGCAGTTCTTC. Its translation: CASPPRGDSYNEQFF. The full variable domain, its missing parts supplied by reference TRBV28 and TRBJ2-1, is DVKVTQSSRYLVKRTGEKVFLECVQDMDHENMFWYRQDPGLGLRLIYFSYDVKMKEKGDIPEGYSVSREKKERFSLILESASTNQTSMYLCASPPRGDSYNEQFFGPGTRLTVL.

The chain is built from TRBV18 and TRBJ1-1; D remains unclear. V shed 5 bases and J shed 0 bases, with 7 bases lying between them. This CDR3 spans 13 amino acids. Germline-derived CDR1 and CDR2 are KGHSH and LQKENI. The CDR3 here is CASSGGLNTEAFF. CDR3 bases: TGTGCCAGCTCAGGAGGATTGAACACTGAAGCTTTCTTT.

In the case of this clone: The same CDR3 is also encoded by other DNA sequences in this sample. This chain joins TRBV6-6 and TRBJ2-5; 10 bases match TRBD2. V gave up 2 bases and J gave up 2 bases; unmatched junction bases: 2. The germline V gene has CDR1 MNHNY and CDR2 SVGAGI (reference sequence). CDR3 length: 15 amino acids. The CDR3 region is CASSYEAGGQETQYF. The DNA of the CDR3 is TGTGCCAGCAGTTACGAAGCGGGAGGGCAAGAGACCCAGTACTTC.

This chain links TRBV30 with TRBJ2-7, with TRBD2 matching over 9 bases. The junction had 6 bases not matched to a gene; V was cut back by 4 bases and J by 2 bases. The germline V gene encodes CDR1 GTSNPN and CDR2 SVGIG (reference sequence). The CDR3 extends over 14 amino acids. CDR3 in DNA: TGTGCCTGGAAGAGGGGCGGGGGGGCCTACGAGCAGTACTTC. It encodes CAWKRGGGAYEQYF. The whole variable domain, remainder taken from reference TRBV30 and TRBJ2-7, is SQTIHQWPATLVQPVGSPLSLECTVEGTSNPNLYWYRQAAGRGLQLLFYSVGIGQISSEVPQNLSASRPQDRQFILSSKKLLLSDSGFYLCAWKRGGGAYEQYFGPGTRLTVT.

The chain combines TRBV7-9 with TRBJ2-3; 11 nucleotides agree with TRBD1. With 7 bases clipped from V and 3 bases from J, the junction kept 6 bases outside the gene matches. The CDR3 is 15 amino acids. Per the germline V gene, CDR1 is SEHNR and CDR2 is FQNEAQ (reference sequence). The CDR3 loop reads CASNSGTGGTDTQYF. CDR3 DNA sequence: TGTGCCAGCAACTCCGGGACAGGGGGGACAGATACGCAGTATTTT.

The V and J genes are TRBV4-2 and TRBJ2-5, with 8 nucleotides matching TRBD1. The CDR3 is made up of 17 amino acids. CDR1 is LGHNA, CDR2 YNFKEQ, per germline. The trim removed 1 base at V and 2 bases at J, leaving 9 bases unmatched. Written as DNA, the CDR3 is TGTGCCAGCAGCCAAGCCCCGGGGACAGGCCTACAAGAGACCCAGTACTTC. It specifies CASSQAPGTGLQETQYF.